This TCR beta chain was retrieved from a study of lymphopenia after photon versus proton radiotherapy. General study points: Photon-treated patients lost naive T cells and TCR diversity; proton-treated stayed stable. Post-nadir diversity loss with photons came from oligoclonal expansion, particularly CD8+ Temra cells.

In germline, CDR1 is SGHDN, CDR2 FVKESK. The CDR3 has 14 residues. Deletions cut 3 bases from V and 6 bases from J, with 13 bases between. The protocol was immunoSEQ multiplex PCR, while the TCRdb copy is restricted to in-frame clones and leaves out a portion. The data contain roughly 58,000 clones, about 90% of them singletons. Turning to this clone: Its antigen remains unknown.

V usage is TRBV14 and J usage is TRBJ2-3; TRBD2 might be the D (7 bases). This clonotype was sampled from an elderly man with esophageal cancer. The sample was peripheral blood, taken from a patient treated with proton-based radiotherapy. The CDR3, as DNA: TGTGCCAGCAGCCAGAGGGGGGGGGCCGATACGCAGTATTTT. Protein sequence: CASSQRGGADTQYF.